The 30 T cell receptor beta chains below were found in one sample sequenced in a study of blood T cell repertoires in COVID-19. Generated by immunoSEQ multiplex PCR, the TCRdb table keeps only in-frame clones and is missing some. The sample has roughly 170,000 clones, approximately 80% seen once. Material for sequencing was PBMCs or T cells enriched from blood (not recorded which). The receptors come from a man in his forties or fifties who had recovered from COVID-19.

The chain has TRBV18 and TRBJ1-1; D is perhaps TRBD1 (5 bases). CDR1 is KGHSH, CDR2 LQKENI, per germline. CDR3 length equals 13 residues. V was cut by 7 bases and J by 1 base, with 10 bases left in between. The CDR3 protein is CASYKDRNTEAFF. The CDR3 DNA sequence: TGTGCCAGCTACAAAGACAGGAACACTGAAGCTTTCTTT.

V and J are TRBV3-1 (or the pseudogene TRBV3-2) and TRBJ2-7, with a weak D call TRBD1 (5 bases). Germline CDR1 is LGHDT and CDR2 is YNNKEL (reference sequence). The V gene lost 1 base and the J gene lost 5 bases, with 12 bases spanning the gap. This CDR3 comprises 14 residues. CDR3 in DNA: TGTGCCAGCAGCCAAGGGGGCAGGGCGAACGAGCAGTACTTC. It specifies CASSQGGRANEQYF.

The rearrangement joins TRBV10-1 to TRBJ2-1; tentatively, D is TRBD2 (7 bases). The germline V gene encodes CDR1 WNHNN and CDR2 SYGVQD (reference sequence). The CDR3 extends over 13 amino acids. Trimming pared 4 bases from V and 8 bases from J, leaving 12 bases between. CDR3 in DNA: TGCGCCAGCAGTGCGGGGGGCCGGGATGAGCAGTTCTTC. Translating it yields CASSAGGRDEQFF.

The gene calls are TRBV3-1 (or the pseudogene TRBV3-2) and TRBJ1-2; the D gene is possibly TRBD1 (5 bases). The CDR3 is made up of 15 amino acids. From germline, CDR1 is LGHDT and CDR2 YNNKEL (reference sequence). V was cut by 0 bases and J by 4 bases, with 12 bases left in between. In DNA, the CDR3 is TGTGCCAGCAGCCAAGATGGCACGGGGGTCTATGGCTACACCTTC. Protein product: CASSQDGTGVYGYTF.

This sequence joins TRBV6-5 and TRBJ2-5; D not certain. The CDR3 loop spans 13 amino acids. Between the trimmed V and J ends, which lost 2 bases and 5 bases, there was a span of 9 bases. The germline V gene encodes CDR1 MNHEY and CDR2 SVGAGI. CDR3 sequence (DNA): TGTGCCAGCAGTTACACGAATCGGGAGACCCAGTACTTC. Its protein is CASSYTNRETQYF.

The J gene is TRBJ1-1, the V gene TRBV7-6; D is possibly TRBD1 (5 bases). This CDR3 region has 14 residues. The ends were cut back, 0 bases at V and 5 bases at J, with 10 bases in the middle. The V gene's germline CDR1 is SGHVS and CDR2 FNYEAQ. CDR3 protein: CASSLAQGQTEAFF. DNA of the CDR3: TGTGCCAGCAGCTTAGCCCAGGGTCAAACTGAAGCTTTCTTT.

The rearrangement uses TRBV4-1 and TRBJ2-5, with 8 positions matching TRBD2. The CDR3 has 15 residues. V lost 1 base to trimming and J lost 2 bases; unmatched junction nucleotides: 3. CDR1 is MGHRA and CDR2 is YSYEKL in the germline V gene. CDR3 bases: TGCGCCAGCAGCCAAGCGGGGGGGCGACAAGAGACCCAGTACTTC. This codes for CASSQAGGRQETQYF.

The rearrangement joins TRBV19 to TRBJ2-1; TRBD2 matches at 7 bases. Unmatched junction bases numbered 3, after V lost 5 bases and J lost 2 bases. CDR3 length: 14 residues. Germline lookup yields CDR1 LNHDA and CDR2 SQIVND (reference sequence). For the CDR3, the DNA is TGTGCCAGTAGTGGGGGGGTTGCCTACAATGAGCAGTTCTTC. Amino acid sequence: CASSGGVAYNEQFF.

The CDR3 sequence is CASSVGSGGYTDTQYF. DNA for the CDR3: TGTGCCAGCAGCGTAGGTAGCGGGGGGTACACAGATACGCAGTATTTT. This chain links TRBV9 with TRBJ2-3; 10 bases align to TRBD2. Unmatched junction bases numbered 3, after V lost 0 bases and J lost 2 bases. The CDR3 extends over 16 amino acids. CDR1 and CDR2 (germline): SGDLS, YYNGEE. Complete variable domain (other parts from reference TRBV9 and TRBJ2-3): DSGVTQTPKHLITATGQRVTLRCSPRSGDLSVYWYQQSLDQGLQFLIQYYNGEERAKGNILERFSAQQFPDLHSELNLSSLELGDSALYFCASSVGSGGYTDTQYFGPGTRLTVL.

The chain recombines TRBV2 with TRBJ2-5, with 7 bases fitting TRBD2. Germline V gene sequence: CDR1 SNHLY, CDR2 FYNNEI. J lost 5 bases, V lost 4 bases, and 10 bases had no gene match. The CDR3 is 15 amino acids. The CDR3 here is CASSVGRGIGETQYF. In DNA, the CDR3 is TGTGCCAGCAGTGTGGGGCGGGGGATCGGGGAGACCCAGTACTTC.

The gene calls are TRBV28 and TRBJ1-1; D is perhaps TRBD1 (6 bases). CDR1 MDHEN and CDR2 SYDVKM come from the germline V gene. The CDR3 is 16 amino acids. Trimming pared 2 bases from V and 0 bases from J, leaving 13 bases between. This CDR3 reads CASSLPSAGVNTEAFF. The CDR3 nucleotides read TGTGCCAGCAGTTTACCCTCGGCAGGGGTGAACACTGAAGCTTTCTTT.

The DNA for the CDR3 is TGTGCCAGCATGGGAGCGGGGGGCCTTACCTATATTCAGTACTTC. This encodes CASMGAGGLTYIQYF. The J gene is TRBJ2-4, the V gene TRBV2, with 9 bases lining up with TRBD2. Per germline, CDR1 SNHLY and CDR2 FYNNEI. Trimming removed 7 bases from V and 10 bases from J; junction bases left unmatched: 14. The CDR3 is 15 residues long.

V usage is TRBV19 and J usage is TRBJ2-7; weak D call: TRBD1 (5 bases). The CDR3 consists of 13 residues. Germline V gene lookup returns CDR1 LNHDA and CDR2 SQIVND (reference sequence). V was shortened by 7 bases and J by 2 bases, with 12 bases between the two germline ends. DNA of the CDR3: TGTGCCAGTAAGGCAGGGCCAGCCTACGAGCAGTACTTC. This gives the protein CASKAGPAYEQYF.

This sequence joins TRBV2 and TRBJ2-7, with D maybe TRBD1 (6 bases). Germline V gives CDR1 SNHLY, CDR2 FYNNEI. The CDR3 loop spans 16 amino acids. V lost 6 bases and J 2 bases, leaving 20 bases between the germline ends. The CDR3 here is CASSNDDRSTTYEQYF. The CDR3 nucleotides are TGTGCCAGCAGCAACGATGACAGGAGCACTACCTACGAGCAGTACTTC.

The V call is TRBV10-3, the J call TRBJ1-1; a possible D gene is TRBD1 (5 bases). CDR3 length: 14 amino acids. Deletions cut 7 bases from V and 5 bases from J, with 17 bases between. The germline CDR1 and CDR2 sequences are ENHRY and SYGVKD. This chain's CDR3 is CAIKSSQGQTEAFF. CDR3 nucleotides: TGTGCCATCAAATCTTCCCAGGGTCAAACTGAAGCTTTCTTT.

The chain joins TRBV3-1 (or the pseudogene TRBV3-2) to TRBJ1-1; D not certain. CDR1 and CDR2 from the germline V gene are LGHDT and YNNKEL (reference sequence). The V end was cut by 1 base, the J end by 7 bases, with 7 bases between. CDR3 length: 12 amino acids. The CDR3 DNA follows: TGTGCCAGCAGCCAAGGAGGCGGTGAAGCTTTCTTT. It translates to CASSQGGGEAFF.

Here the CDR3 reads CASSPPGQVSNEKLFF. Here the CDR3 DNA reads TGTGCCAGCAGTCCCCCGGGACAGGTTTCTAATGAAAAACTGTTTTTT. The chain joins TRBV28 to TRBJ1-4; TRBD1 agrees at 8 bases. V lost 5 bases and J lost 3; bases outside the gene matches: 8. CDR3 length: 16 residues. The germline CDR1 and CDR2 sequences are MDHEN and SYDVKM. Based on the CDR3 plus reference TRBV28 and TRBJ1-4, the full variable domain is DVKVTQSSRYLVKRTGEKVFLECVQDMDHENMFWYRQDPGLGLRLIYFSYDVKMKEKGDIPEGYSVSREKKERFSLILESASTNQTSMYLCASSPPGQVSNEKLFFGSGTQLSVL.

The chain links TRBV4-2 to TRBJ1-2; perhaps TRBD1 as D (6 bases). Germline V gives CDR1 LGHNA, CDR2 YNFKEQ. There are 16 residues in the CDR3. Trimming took off 0 bases at V and 7 bases at J, with 18 bases between the two ends. For the CDR3, the DNA is TGTGCCAGCAGCCAAGATCCAGGACAGTCACCTCTTGGCTACACCTTC. Its protein is CASSQDPGQSPLGYTF.

The CDR3 coding sequence is TGTGCCAGCAGTCGGGGACAGGGGTTTGAAGCTTTCTTT. It codes for CASSRGQGFEAFF. The chain recombines TRBV6-5 with TRBJ1-1, with 10 bases lining up with TRBD1. The CDR3 is 13 residues long. Germline assignment: CDR1 MNHEY and CDR2 SVGAGI. The V segment lost 5 bases and the J segment 7 bases; nucleotides outside the gene matches: 4.

The genes are TRBV6-6 and TRBJ1-1; D ambiguous. Trimming removed 5 bases from V and 1 base from J, with 11 bases in between. The V gene's germline CDR1 is MNHNY and CDR2 SVGAGI (reference sequence). The CDR3 has 14 amino acids. DNA for the CDR3: TGTGCCAGCAGTAACGGACTAAAGAACACTGAAGCTTTCTTT. This codes for CASSNGLKNTEAFF.

This clone was counted once. The rearrangement uses TRBV7-9 and TRBJ1-2, with no clear D. CDR3 length: 14 residues. Germline-derived CDR1 and CDR2 are SEHNR and FQNEAQ (reference sequence). V lost 7 bases, J lost 3 bases, and 15 bases lay in between. As DNA, the CDR3 is TGTGCCAGCACCCCTGGGGAGTTGCACTATGGCTACACCTTC. Its protein is CASTPGELHYGYTF.

In this sample, this clone turned up once. V gene TRBV9 combines with J gene TRBJ2-3, with D perhaps TRBD2 (5 bases). There are 15 residues in the CDR3. The ends were cut back, 4 bases at V and 2 bases at J, with 14 bases in the middle. Germline V gene data show CDR1 as SGDLS and CDR2 as YYNGEE. CDR3 region: CASSPGGGFTDTQYF. CDR3 bases: TGTGCCAGCAGCCCCGGAGGTGGGTTCACAGATACGCAGTATTTT.

The chain is built from TRBV19 and TRBJ1-3; D is undetermined. Germline V gives CDR1 LNHDA, CDR2 SQIVND (reference sequence). The V end was cut by 3 bases, the J end by 3 bases, with 9 bases between. The CDR3 sequence is 14 residues long. CDR3 nucleotide sequence: TGTGCCAGTAGTATCCCATTTTTTGGAAACACCATATATTTT. Translating it yields CASSIPFFGNTIYF.

The rearrangement links TRBV10-3 to TRBJ1-6, with 12 bases identical to TRBD1. Germline CDR1 is ENHRY and CDR2 is SYGVKD. The CDR3 loop spans 14 amino acids. The CDR3 nucleotides are TGTGCGATCCAGGGACAGGGGGCGAATTCACCCCTCCACTTT. The encoded protein is CAIQGQGANSPLHF.

The chain carries TRBV7-6 and TRBJ1-4; TRBD1 matches at 7 bases. Germline CDR1 SGHVS, CDR2 FNYEAQ. The J segment lost 14 bases and the V segment lost 1 base, leaving 13 bases of the junction unmatched. The CDR3 totals 15 residues. The DNA of the CDR3 is TGTGCCAGCAGCTTAGAAGGGGGCCGCGGTCTTCGGCTGTTTTTT. Its translation is CASSLEGGRGLRLFF.

This sequence joins TRBV6-4 and TRBJ1-6; D is perhaps TRBD1 (5 bases). This CDR3 region has 17 residues. Germline CDR1 reads MRHNA; CDR2 reads SNTAGT. V lost 6 bases and J 5 bases, leaving 20 bases between the germline ends. The CDR3 is CASRRDALGGDNSPLHF. The CDR3 DNA reads TGTGCCAGCAGGAGAGACGCGCTCGGGGGGGATAATTCACCCCTCCACTTT.

The chain has TRBV7-8 and TRBJ1-2, with D tentatively TRBD1 (6 bases). The CDR3 totals 15 residues. CDR1 SGHVS and CDR2 FQNEAQ come from the germline V gene. The V end lost 8 bases, the J end lost 8 bases, and 24 bases lay between the germline ends. CDR3 bases: TGTGCCAGCCATGCCCTAGGGGGGGCTAGGGTCGGCTACACCTTC. This sequence encodes CASHALGGARVGYTF.

The chain is built from TRBV4-3 and TRBJ1-6; D not resolved. In germline, CDR1 is LGHNA, CDR2 YSLEER. V was pared by 4 bases and J by 0 bases, with 7 bases between. The CDR3 extends over 15 amino acids. CDR3 region: CASSLAPSYNSPLHF. CDR3 in DNA: TGCGCCAGCAGCCTGGCCCCCTCCTATAATTCACCCCTCCACTTT.

The J gene is TRBJ2-7, the V gene TRBV10-2, with 7 bases aligning to TRBD2. This CDR3 region has 13 residues. J gave up 0 bases and V 6 bases, and 2 bases lay outside the gene matches. Per germline, CDR1 WSHSY and CDR2 SAAADI. This chain's CDR3 is CASRRTSSYEQYF. The CDR3 bases are TGCGCCAGCAGGAGGACTAGCTCCTACGAGCAGTACTTC.

The chain carries TRBV7-9 and TRBJ2-3; TRBD1 agrees at 7 bases. The CDR3 sequence is 14 residues long. Germline V lookup: CDR1 SEHNR, CDR2 FQNEAQ (reference sequence). Trimming removed 5 bases from V and 2 bases from J; junction bases left unmatched: 4. The CDR3 reads CASSTGQVTDTQYF. The CDR3 DNA reads as TGTGCCAGCAGCACCGGACAGGTCACAGATACGCAGTATTTT. The variable domain in full, with the rest retrieved from reference TRBV7-9 and TRBJ2-3, is DTGVSQNPRHKITKRGQNVTFRCDPISEHNRLYWYRQTLGQGPEFLTYFQNEAQLEKSRLLSDRFSAERPKGSFSTLEIQRTEQGDSAMYLCASSTGQVTDTQYFGPGTRLTVL.